This T cell receptor (beta chain) is drawn from a study of cytomegalovirus exposure and HLA in healthy donors. PCR primers comprised 60 Vbeta and 13 Jbeta primers. The assay was immunoSEQ multiplex PCR, and TCRdb's table has in-frame clones only and misses some. This repertoire shows some 190,000 clones, 80% to 90% found once; its top ten account for around 0.31%. The sample was PBMCs. The receptor was derived from a woman between 25 and 40 years old in good health and CMV-seronegative.

The CDR3 protein is CASSPGVAETQYF. CDR3 nucleotide sequence: TGTGCCAGCAGCCCAGGGGTAGCAGAGACCCAGTACTTC. The rearrangement links TRBV11-2 to TRBJ2-5; maybe TRBD1 (6 bases). Germline V CDR1 and CDR2: SGHAT, FQNNGV. The germline V and J ends were trimmed by 5 bases and 4 bases, with 11 bases remaining between them. This CDR3 comprises 13 residues.